This note documents a single TCR beta chain sequence. Unique molecular identifiers were used in preparing the TCRbeta library. TCRdb used MiXCR to reprocess the PCR reads, holding one entry per CDR3 protein. The table lists about 540,000 distinct CDR3 sequences, about 16% of them singletons, with approximately 3% in the top ten. This sample was included in a study of T-cell reconstitution after alpha-beta-depleted transplantation in children. The CDR3 contains 14 residues. CDR1 and CDR2 (germline): SGHRS, YFSETQ. Trimming cost V 4 bases and J 2 bases; bases outside gene matches: 3. The sample here was PBMCs from the stem cell graft donor, taken from the stem cell graft. This sequence originates from a human donor who donated a stem cell graft to a child with acute lymphoblastic leukemia. The chain employs TRBV5-1 and TRBJ1-2, with 9 bases lining up with TRBD1. The CDR3 nucleotides read TGCGCCAGCAGCCCTACAGGGGGCAACTATGGCTACACCTTC. It translates to CASSPTGGNYGYTF.